The TCR beta chain described here comes from a study of T cell responses to AZD1222 COVID-19 vaccine (dated by TCRdb to the early 2020s). Notes on the research overall: AZD1222 recipients with second doses at about 4 weeks or about 12 weeks were pooled, because spike-specific TCR depth and breadth did not differ between schedules. Trial participants were enrolled by age into 18-55, 56-69 and 70-plus year subgroups, with roughly 150, 30 and 60 TCR-sequenced participants respectively. A total of about 230 trial participants underwent TCR sequencing, of whom 207 received two doses of AZD1222 and about 26 received two doses of the MenACWY control vaccine.

The time point label of this sample denotes: baseline before first vaccination. The vaccinee samples were drawn from two UK trials, COV001 and COV002, one of which was a single-blind randomized controlled phase 2/3 trial testing AZD1222 (ChAdOx1 nCoV-19) in healthy adults. Trial participant PBMC samples were collected at day 0 and day 28 after the second dose for TCRbeta chain sequencing. The CDR3 contains 17 residues, cysteine and phenylalanine counted. Only CDR3 DNA remains: 51 bases, in frame from the first base. Trimmed from V: 0 bases; trimmed from J: 4 bases; junction bases lacking a gene match: 4. CDR1 and CDR2 are read off the germline V gene as MRHNA and SNTAGT. A remark on this clone: The specificity of this receptor is unknown. Base qualities are missing; no much larger clone stands one base away.

The research as a whole found: The 56-69-year group was small, and its depth increase did not reach significance, likely because of low power. Reportedly, close to half of the unique spike-specific TCRs recognized epitopes lying outside the regions that are mutated in the B.1.351 and B.1.1.7 variants. Conclusions about previously exposed vaccinees are limited, since just a handful of AZD1222 recipients were seropositive for SARS-CoV-2 at baseline. The whole spike protein was spanned by vaccine-associated CD4 TCRs, and dominant responses were seen in regions 160-218 and 743-854. Because no day 14 peak-response samples were available, the repertoires could be characterized only after the peak T cell response. Spike-specific TCR breadth and depth rose significantly after two AZD1222 doses compared with day 0 and with MenACWY recipients. Most participants were white British and females outnumbered males, and the authors suggested that clonal diversity may have been underestimated.

The CDR3 regions of human TCRbeta chains were subjected to immunosequencing. The published analysis was carried out like this. TCRs in the repertoires were matched against a reference library of SARS-CoV-2-specific TCRs that had been generated with the MIRA antigen-specificity platform. Breadth was defined as the fraction of unique TCRs that were SARS-CoV-2-associated. Depth was defined as the fraction of total T cells that were SARS-CoV-2-associated. Each spike-specific TCR was assigned to its reactive spike region and to a CD4 or CD8 class using the MIRA data. Log10-transformed breadth and depth values were compared by one-way ANOVA with Sidak's multiple comparisons tests. Imported from immuneACCESS, the table was reduced by TCRdb to in-frame sequences with V and J called. These copies leave out some clones; in studies compared against another copy, an unresolved V gene accounts for under half, and the cause of the remainder is not known. The DNA gave D and trimming, while V, J and clone size come from that table. For this sample the table gives 150,000 or so clones, of which around 90% were detected only once. The top ten hold about 1.5% of the sample.

The source is an adult in good health. Here the chain combines TRBV6-4 and TRBJ2-3, with 13 bases in between that match TRBD2. The sample consisted of peripheral blood, taken on day 0 of AZD1222 vaccination. The CDR3 reads as follows: CASSDSGLAGDADTQYF. The DNA sequence follows: TGTGCCAGCAGTGACTCAGGACTAGCGGGGGACGCAGATACGCAGTATTTT.